Listed below are T cell receptor beta chains from one sample, sequenced in a study of blood T cell repertoires in COVID-19. The repertoire was sequenced with immunoSEQ multiplex PCR; TCRdb's copy has only in-frame clones and lacks some. The repertoire holds 220,000 or so clones, with roughly 86% as singletons. Material for sequencing was peripheral blood. The receptors originated from a woman aged 50 to 65 with COVID-19, enrolled during active disease. Both conserved end residues are part of each CDR3. D genes are given only for firm matches. Size is stated for part of the rows, as once, few or many counts, or as a class when the clone is expanded.

D | size | J | V | DNA | CDR3
TRBD1 | NA | TRBJ2-1 | TRBV10-3 | TGTGCCATCAGCTCGACAGGGGACGGTGAGCAGTTCTTC | CAISSTGDGEQFF
NA | NA | TRBJ1-1 | TRBV7-9 | TGTGCCAGCAGCTCCCTGGGGGGGGGAACTGAAGCTTTCTTT | CASSSLGGGTEAFF
NA | NA | TRBJ2-3 | TRBV20-1 | TGCAGTGCTAGTGGACAGAAGCTCTATCAAGATACGCAGTATTTT | CSASGQKLYQDTQYF
TRBD2 | NA | TRBJ2-1 | TRBV2 | TGTGCCAGCTCCGGAGCGGGGCTATACAATGAGCAGTTCTTC | CASSGAGLYNEQFF
NA | once | TRBJ1-5 | TRBV5-4 | TGTGCCAGCAGCATACAGGGTTTTGGTCAGCCCCAGCATTTT | CASSIQGFGQPQHF
NA | NA | TRBJ2-1 | TRBV12-5 | TGTGCTAGTGGTGTACAGGGTTCTGGGACGTCCAATGAGCAGTTCTTC | CASGVQGSGTSNEQFF
NA | few | TRBJ1-2 | TRBV15 | TGTGCCACCAGCAGAGACGGCCGGAGCCAGGGTGGCTACACCTTC | CATSRDGRSQGGYTF
NA | NA | TRBJ1-6 | TRBV5-5 | TGTGCCAGCAGCTTGGGCGGGAATTCACCCCTCCACTTT | CASSLGGNSPLHF
TRBD1 | NA | TRBJ1-2 | TRBV6-5 | TGTGCCAGCAGTTCCGCCCTGGGACAGGTGGAATACACCTTC | CASSSALGQVEYTF
NA | NA | TRBJ2-3 | TRBV19 | TGTGCCAGTAGTATGGAGGGTCGGGTCACAGATACGCAGTATTTT | CASSMEGRVTDTQYF
NA | NA | TRBJ1-3 | TRBV5-6 | TGTGCCAGCAGCGGGGAGGCAACTGGAAACACCATATATTTT | CASSGEATGNTIYF
NA | few | TRBJ1-6 | TRBV6-6 | TGTGCCAGCAGTTCCCAGGACAGACCTAATTCACCCCTCCACTTT | CASSSQDRPNSPLHF
NA | few | TRBJ2-1 | TRBV11-2 | TGTGCCAGCAGCCCAGGAAGTACCTACAATGAGCAGTTCTTC | CASSPGSTYNEQFF
TRBD2 | NA | TRBJ2-5 | TRBV4-1 | TGCGCCAGCAGCCACCGTCCGAATACCCGGGACTATGGGGAGACCCAGTACTTC | CASSHRPNTRDYGETQYF
TRBD1 | NA | TRBJ2-1 | TRBV3-1/TRBV3-2 | TGTGCCAGCAGCCTGGGACAGCTGGGGTACAATGAGCAGTTCTTC | CASSLGQLGYNEQFF
TRBD1 | NA | TRBJ2-1 | TRBV5-1 | TGCGCCAGCAGCGAGAGGACAGGGGTTAATGAGCAGTTCTTC | CASSERTGVNEQFF
TRBD1 | NA | TRBJ1-3 | TRBV6-5 | TGTGCCAGCAGCACCAGGGGGCTTGGAAACACCATATATTTT | CASSTRGLGNTIYF
NA | NA | TRBJ1-5 | TRBV5-6 | TGTGCCAGCAGCTTTCGGCGGCAGAATCAGCCCCAGCATTTT | CASSFRRQNQPQHF
NA | NA | TRBJ2-1 | TRBV19 | TGTGCCAGTAGCAAAATTATGCGGCAGATCGCTCGGAATGAGCAGTTCTTC | CASSKIMRQIARNEQFF
NA | NA | TRBJ1-3 | TRBV9 | TGTGCCAGCTCAACAGGAATCTCTGGAAACACCATATATTTT | CASSTGISGNTIYF
TRBD1 | NA | TRBJ1-1 | TRBV19 | TGTGCCAGTAGTAGGGGACAGATGAACACTGAAGCTTTCTTT | CASSRGQMNTEAFF
NA | few | TRBJ1-1 | TRBV4-1 | TGCGCCAGCAGCCAAGAGGCGGCTAGTAACACTGAAGCTTTCTTT | CASSQEAASNTEAFF
NA | NA | TRBJ1-3 | TRBV6-5 | TGTGCCAGCAGTCAGAGACAGGCCGTACTGACCATATATTTT | CASSQRQAVLTIYF
NA | NA | TRBJ1-6 | TRBV28 | TGTGCCAGCAGTCTCGGGGGTAGTTCACCCCTCCACTTT | CASSLGGSSPLHF
NA | NA | TRBJ1-6 | TRBV6-5 | TGTGCCAGCACCCGACAGGATAATTCACCCCTCCACTTT | CASTRQDNSPLHF
TRBD1 | few | TRBJ1-2 | TRBV28 | TGTGCCAGCAGTTTCAAGAGGGGGCGCGGCTACACCTTC | CASSFKRGRGYTF
TRBD1 | NA | TRBJ2-1 | TRBV5-6 | TGTGCCAGCAGCCCAAAGACAGGGGGGCTCTACAATGAGCAGTTCTTC | CASSPKTGGLYNEQFF
NA | NA | TRBJ2-3 | TRBV11-2 | TGTGCCAGCAGCTCTACCCCCTCTTGGGATACGCAGTATTTT | CASSSTPSWDTQYF
NA | once | TRBJ1-1 | TRBV5-5 | TGTGCCAGCAGCTCCCTGGGGGGAGCGACGAACACTGAAGCTTTCTTT | CASSSLGGATNTEAFF
NA | NA | TRBJ2-3 | TRBV3-1/TRBV3-2 | TGTGCCAGCGGGGGGGCCCCAGATACGCAGTATTTT | CASGGAPDTQYF
NA | NA | TRBJ1-1 | TRBV11-3 | TGTGCCAGCAGCTTAGGGGGGGGTATGAACACTGAAGCTTTCTTT | CASSLGGGMNTEAFF
NA | NA | TRBJ1-5 | TRBV3-1/TRBV3-2 | TGTGCCAGCAGCCAAAACATTGATAGCAATCAGCCCCAGCATTTT | CASSQNIDSNQPQHF
NA | once | TRBJ1-1 | TRBV5-6 | TGTGCCAGCAGCTTGACTAAGAACACTGAAGCTTTCTTT | CASSLTKNTEAFF
TRBD2 | NA | TRBJ2-1 | TRBV3-1/TRBV3-2 | TGTGCCAGCAGCCAACCAACGGGGCATAGCGGGCCCAATGAGCAGTTCTTC | CASSQPTGHSGPNEQFF
NA | NA | TRBJ1-5 | TRBV7-9 | TGTGCCAGCAGCTTGGTTGGCCGCTCAGATCAGCCCCAGCATTTT | CASSLVGRSDQPQHF
NA | NA | TRBJ2-3 | TRBV6-5 | TGTGCCAGCACTCCTCAGGCAGATACGCAGTATTTT | CASTPQADTQYF
TRBD1 | NA | TRBJ1-1 | TRBV5-1 | TGCGCCAGCAGCTTGGCCACAGGGGTTGGGAACACTGAAGCTTTCTTT | CASSLATGVGNTEAFF
NA | NA | TRBJ2-1 | TRBV11-1 | TGTGCCAGCAGCTTCACTACTAATGAGCAGTTCTTC | CASSFTTNEQFF
NA | NA | TRBJ1-2 | TRBV28 | TGTGCCAGCAGGGGGGGGGACTATGGCTACACCTTC | CASRGGDYGYTF
NA | once | TRBJ2-5 | TRBV18 | TGTGCCAGCTCACCACCATATCGGGGCCAAGAGACCCAGTACTTC | CASSPPYRGQETQYF
TRBD1 | NA | TRBJ1-5 | TRBV24-1 | TGTGCCACCAGTGGCGTTACAGGGGGCCAGCCCCAGCATTTT | CATSGVTGGQPQHF
NA | NA | TRBJ1-2 | TRBV20-1 | TGCAGTGCTAGTAGCCAGGGTAACTATGGCTACACCTTC | CSASSQGNYGYTF
TRBD1 | NA | TRBJ1-4 | TRBV9 | TGTGCCAGCAGTGCCCGACAGGGGCCTGGCTCCACAACTAATGAAAAACTGTTTTTT | CASSARQGPGSTTNEKLFF
NA | few | TRBJ1-2 | TRBV7-9 | TGTGCCAGCAGCCCCAGCGGGACAATCCGCGAAGGCTACACCTTC | CASSPSGTIREGYTF
TRBD1 | NA | TRBJ2-1 | TRBV4-3 | TGCGCCAGCAGCCAAGGACAGGGGGCGGGTGAGCAGTTCTTC | CASSQGQGAGEQFF
NA | NA | TRBJ1-1 | TRBV28 | TGTGCCAGCAGTATAAACCGGGAAACTGAAGCTTTCTTT | CASSINRETEAFF
TRBD1 | NA | TRBJ1-2 | TRBV5-1 | TGCGCCAGCAGCCAAACACCCGGGACAGGCCTTGGCTACACCTTC | CASSQTPGTGLGYTF
NA | NA | TRBJ1-1 | TRBV18 | TGTGCCAGCTCTCCTACTTCATACCTTAATGACGCAGGCGGGATGAACACTGAAGCTTTCTTT | CASSPTSYLNDAGGMNTEAFF
NA | NA | TRBJ2-1 | TRBV15 | TGTGCCACCAGCAGAAGGGGGGGGAACAATGAGCAGTTCTTC | CATSRRGGNNEQFF
NA | once | TRBJ1-1 | TRBV6-5 | TGTGCCAGCAGTTACTCGGGGGAGGCAGTCGCTGAAGCTTTCTTT | CASSYSGEAVAEAFF
TRBD2 | NA | TRBJ2-7 | TRBV7-2 | TGTGCCAGCAGCCGGACTAGCGACTCCTACGAGCAGTACTTC | CASSRTSDSYEQYF
NA | NA | TRBJ1-2 | TRBV5-6 | TGTGCCAGCAGCTCAGGGCCCTATGGCTACACCTTC | CASSSGPYGYTF
NA | NA | TRBJ2-7 | TRBV6-2/TRBV6-3 | TGTGCCAGCAGTTATCCATTTTACGAGCAGTACTTC | CASSYPFYEQYF
TRBD1 | NA | TRBJ1-1 | TRBV7-3 | TGTGCCAGCAGCGGGACAGGGGACGGCACTGAAGCTTTCTTT | CASSGTGDGTEAFF
NA | NA | TRBJ1-1 | TRBV18 | TGTGCCAGCTCACCTTACCGGGTAGACACTGAAGCTTTCTTT | CASSPYRVDTEAFF
TRBD1 | once | TRBJ1-2 | TRBV6-5 | TGTGCCAGCAGCTCCGGGACAGGGAATGGCTACACCTTC | CASSSGTGNGYTF
NA | NA | TRBJ2-7 | TRBV6-5 | TGTGCCAGCAGTAAGACATGGGACATCTACGAGCAGTACTTC | CASSKTWDIYEQYF